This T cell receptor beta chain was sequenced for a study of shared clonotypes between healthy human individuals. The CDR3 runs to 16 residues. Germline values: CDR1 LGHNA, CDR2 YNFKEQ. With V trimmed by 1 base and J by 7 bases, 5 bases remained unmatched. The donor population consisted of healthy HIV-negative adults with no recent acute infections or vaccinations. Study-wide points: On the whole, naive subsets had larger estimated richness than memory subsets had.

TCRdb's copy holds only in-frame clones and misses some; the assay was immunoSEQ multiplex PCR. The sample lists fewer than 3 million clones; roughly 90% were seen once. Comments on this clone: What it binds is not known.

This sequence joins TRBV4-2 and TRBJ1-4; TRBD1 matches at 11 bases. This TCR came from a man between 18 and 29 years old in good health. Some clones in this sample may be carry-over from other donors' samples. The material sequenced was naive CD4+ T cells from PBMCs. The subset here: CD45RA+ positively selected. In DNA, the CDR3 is TGTGCCAGCAGCCAAGTGGGGACAGGGGGTCGTGAAAAACTGTTTTTT. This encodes CASSQVGTGGREKLFF.